The 9 T cell receptor beta chains reported below all come from one sample, sequenced in a study of cytomegalovirus exposure and HLA in healthy donors. PCR used 60 Vbeta primers and 13 Jbeta primers. The assay was immunoSEQ multiplex PCR, and TCRdb's table has in-frame clones only and misses some. The sample holds over 110,000 clones, approximately 73% seen once. The sample was PBMCs. These receptors all come from a woman aged 40 to 50 in good health and CMV-seronegative.

CDR3 nucleotides: TGCGCCAGCAGCCAACTGGCTGTTAACTATGGCTACACCTTC. Translating gives CASSQLAVNYGYTF. The chain employs TRBV4-3 and TRBJ1-2; no clear D. V was trimmed by 2 bases and J by 1 base, leaving 8 bases between them. The CDR3 spans 14 residues. Germline CDR1 is LGHNA and CDR2 is YSLEER.

V usage is TRBV7-9 and J usage is TRBJ1-1; no firm D call. Germline V lookup: CDR1 SEHNR, CDR2 FQNEAQ (reference sequence). V lost 5 bases, J lost 4 bases, and 14 bases lay in between. This CDR3 is built from 14 residues. CDR3 bases: TGTGCCAGCAGCCCCCGACACGTGGCCACTGAAGCTTTCTTT. Amino acid sequence: CASSPRHVATEAFF.

This clone showed up just a few times. V usage is TRBV4-1 and J usage is TRBJ1-1; TRBD1 might be the D (6 bases). CDR1 is MGHRA and CDR2 is YSYEKL in the germline V gene. The CDR3 length is 13 residues. Trimming stripped 1 base from V and 4 bases from J, with 7 bases between. CDR3 amino acids: CASSQAQGTEAFF. In DNA form, the CDR3 reads TGCGCCAGCAGCCAAGCACAGGGCACTGAAGCTTTCTTT.

The chain is built from TRBV6-6 and TRBJ1-3; D gene uncertain. The CDR3 has 16 amino acids. The germline CDR1 and CDR2 sequences are MNHNY and SVGAGI (reference sequence). Trimming stripped 0 bases from V and 0 bases from J, with 9 bases between. The DNA for the CDR3 is TGTGCCAGCAGTTACTCAGACAAGAGCTCTGGAAACACCATATATTTT. Amino acids: CASSYSDKSSGNTIYF.

The chain employs TRBV7-9 and TRBJ1-5; D remains ambiguous. V gave up 2 bases and J gave up 7 bases, with 9 bases separating them. Germline-derived CDR1 and CDR2 are SEHNR and FQNEAQ (reference sequence). The CDR3 sequence is 13 residues long. CDR3 protein: CASSLLSGQPQHF. CDR3 nucleotide sequence: TGTGCCAGCAGCTTATTATCCGGGCAGCCCCAGCATTTT.

The rearrangement joins TRBV25-1 to TRBJ2-7; D might be TRBD1 (5 bases). This CDR3 comprises 11 residues. Looked up from germline, CDR1 is MGHDK and CDR2 is SYGVNS. V lost 5 bases, J lost 4 bases, and 6 bases lay in between. CDR3 nucleotides: TGTGCCAGCAGTTCAGGGTACGAGCAGTACGTC. This sequence encodes CASSSGYEQYV.

V is TRBV10-3 and J is TRBJ1-2, with D tentatively TRBD1 (5 bases). Trimming left V 0 bases short and J 4 bases short, with 9 bases between. The CDR3 covers 14 residues. Germline V gene data show CDR1 as ENHRY and CDR2 as SYGVKD. The CDR3, as DNA: TGTGCCATCAGTGAGTCTGCAGGGCCCTATGGCTACACCTTC. It specifies CAISESAGPYGYTF.

J is TRBJ2-3 and V is TRBV5-1, with 7 bases aligning to TRBD2. Germline V gene lookup returns CDR1 SGHRS and CDR2 YFSETQ. Germline trimming cut 3 bases from V and 1 base from J; bases unmatched to any gene: 5. The CDR3 is 15 residues long. The CDR3 DNA follows: TGCGCCAGCAGCTCGCGGGGGACCCGCACAGATACGCAGTATTTT. It specifies CASSSRGTRTDTQYF.

This clone was seen a handful of times. V gene TRBV2 combines with J gene TRBJ1-1; no clear D gene. The CDR3 has 15 amino acids. The V end lost 1 base, the J end lost 4 bases, and 13 bases lay between the germline ends. In germline, CDR1 is SNHLY, CDR2 FYNNEI. CDR3 residues: CASSEGRVSVTEAFF. CDR3 in DNA: TGTGCCAGCAGTGAAGGTCGGGTGTCGGTCACTGAAGCTTTCTTT.